A single sample is the source of the 10 T cell receptor beta chains below, sequenced in a study of blood T cell repertoires in COVID-19. Clones were read by immunoSEQ multiplex PCR, and TCRdb kept only the in-frame ones, dropping some. The sample holds roughly 50,000 clones, approximately 81% seen once. Sequencing was performed on peripheral blood. Receptors were obtained from a man between 50 and 59 years old with acute or convalescent COVID-19.

The rearrangement joins TRBV18 to TRBJ2-7; D is possibly TRBD1 (6 bases). V lost 3 bases, J lost 2 bases, and 11 bases lay in between. Per germline, CDR1 KGHSH and CDR2 LQKENI. The CDR3 is 14 residues long. The CDR3 DNA sequence: TGTGCCAGCTCACCTCGGGACATCCCCTACGAGCAGTACTTC. Residues: CASSPRDIPYEQYF. The variable domain in full, with the rest retrieved from reference TRBV18 and TRBJ2-7, is NAGVMQNPRHLVRRRGQEARLRCSPMKGHSHVYWYRQLPEEGLKFMVYLQKENIIDESGMPKERFSAEFPKEGPSILRIQQVVRGDSAAYFCASSPRDIPYEQYFGPGTRLTVT.

This clone is categorized as medium-sized (0.01 to 0.1%). The V call is TRBV24-1, the J call TRBJ2-1; D is possibly TRBD2 (6 bases). V lost 2 bases to trimming and J lost 7 bases, with 26 bases between them. The CDR3 loop spans 19 amino acids. Germline CDR1 reads KGHDR; CDR2 reads SFDVKD. The CDR3 protein is CATSDSGIYGTHLRNEQFF. CDR3 DNA: TGTGCCACCAGTGATTCTGGGATATACGGGACTCATTTGAGAAATGAGCAGTTCTTC.

The chain is built from TRBV9 and TRBJ2-3; D is possibly TRBD1 (6 bases). The CDR3 contains 14 residues. Germline V CDR1 and CDR2: SGDLS, YYNGEE. The ends were cut back, 2 bases at V and 5 bases at J, with 12 bases in the middle. The CDR3 sequence is CASSVGAGGDTQYF. CDR3 nucleotide sequence: TGTGCCAGCAGCGTGGGGGCCGGAGGAGATACGCAGTATTTT.

The V call is TRBV7-8, the J call TRBJ1-5, with D unresolved. Between the trimmed V and J ends, which lost 5 bases and 0 bases, there was a span of 26 bases. The CDR3 covers 20 residues. Germline CDR1 SGHVS, CDR2 FQNEAQ. The CDR3 DNA reads as TGTGCCAGCAGCCCAAGCCTTATCGGGTATATGGCGAGTAGCAATCAGCCCCAGCATTTT. Translated, it gives CASSPSLIGYMASSNQPQHF.

Regarding this clone: The same CDR3 is also encoded by other DNA sequences in this sample. V usage is TRBV28 and J usage is TRBJ2-7; D might be TRBD2 (5 bases). There are 11 residues in the CDR3. Per the germline V gene, CDR1 is MDHEN and CDR2 is SYDVKM. With 5 bases removed from V and 7 bases from J, the gap between germline ends came to 9 bases. The chain's CDR3 is CASSPGVEQYF. The CDR3 DNA sequence: TGTGCCAGCAGTCCCGGGGTTGAGCAGTACTTC.

The gene calls are TRBV28 and TRBJ2-3; 7 bases fit TRBD1. In germline, CDR1 is MDHEN, CDR2 SYDVKM. The CDR3 is made up of 13 amino acids. The V segment lost 11 bases and the J segment 2 bases; nucleotides outside the gene matches: 7. This chain's CDR3 is CAVRQGSTDTQYF. The CDR3 DNA reads as TGTGCCGTGCGACAGGGCTCCACAGATACGCAGTATTTT.

This sequence joins TRBV7-9 and TRBJ2-7, with 15 nucleotides matching TRBD2. The CDR3 sequence is 14 residues long. Germline lookup yields CDR1 SEHNR and CDR2 FQNEAQ (reference sequence). Trimming cost V 10 bases and J 3 bases; bases outside gene matches: 4. In DNA form, the CDR3 reads TGTGCCATCGGGACTAGCGGGAGGAACTACGAGCAGTACTTC. Translation gives CAIGTSGRNYEQYF.

The gene calls are TRBV6-5 and TRBJ2-7, with D tentatively TRBD1 (5 bases). V lost 11 bases, J lost 3 bases, and 17 bases lay in between. This CDR3 region has 13 residues. Germline V gene lookup returns CDR1 MNHEY and CDR2 SVGAGI. The DNA of the CDR3 is TGTGCCGTAGGGGAAGGGCTGATCTACGAGCAGTACTTC. This codes for CAVGEGLIYEQYF.

CDR3 sequence: CASNFPDRMNTGELFF. Written as DNA, the CDR3 is TGCGCCAGCAACTTCCCGGACAGGATGAACACCGGGGAGCTGTTTTTT. The chain employs TRBV5-1 and TRBJ2-2; TRBD1 matches 7 bases. V gave up 6 bases and J gave up 1 base; unmatched junction bases: 9. CDR1 and CDR2 from the germline V gene are SGHRS and YFSETQ. The CDR3 loop spans 16 amino acids.

The chain couples TRBV6-5 to TRBJ2-1; D might be TRBD2 (6 bases). There are 14 residues in the CDR3. The germline V gene has CDR1 MNHEY and CDR2 SVGAGI. The V gene lost 9 bases and the J gene lost 2 bases, with 14 bases spanning the gap. The CDR3 sequence is CASVSRDAYNEQFF. The DNA for the CDR3 is TGTGCCAGTGTCTCGCGGGACGCCTACAATGAGCAGTTCTTC.